This T cell receptor beta chain was found in a study of regulatory T cells in long-lasting Graves disease. The overall study: Graves' disease counted as persistent after over 5 years of antithyroid drugs with positive TSH receptor antibodies.

Notes on the study in general: Gene preferences differed: TRBV28, TRBJ1-2, TRBJ2-5 in persistent cases. Sample size, which was small, may have reduced accuracy.

Time point specified: persistent/refractory GD, antithyroid drugs over 5 years with positive TRAb. Generation of the TCR library employed RNA extracted from PBMCs. Tubes containing EDTA received around 9.9 milliliters of drawn peripheral blood. To make TCR beta libraries, researchers used iRepertoire HTBI primers and Arm-PCR of CDR3 regions. From the multiplex PCR reads, TCRdb called clonotypes with MiXCR, one entry per CDR3 protein. This sample has some 340,000 distinct CDR3 sequences, with roughly 25% found just once. Germline V gene lookup returns CDR1 SGHTA and CDR2 FQGNSA. V lost 8 bases, J lost 7 bases, and 15 bases lay in between. The CDR3 is 12 residues long. This clonotype was picked up a small number of times. Its antigen remains unknown.

The chain carries TRBV7-2 and TRBJ2-7, with a possible D match to TRBD2 (6 bases). This sample comprised peripheral blood mononuclear cells (PBMCs), obtained when the disease was refractory, from a patient treated with antithyroid drugs. The receptor comes from a woman in her 40s with Graves disease. This chain's CDR3 is CASSRGGLEQYF. The CDR3 coding sequence is TGTGCCAGCTCACGAGGAGGGCTTGAGCAGTACTTC.